Following are 30 T cell receptor beta chains from one sample sequenced in a study of cytomegalovirus exposure and HLA in healthy donors. This PCR relied on a set of 60 Vbeta primers and 13 Jbeta primers. Sequencing was performed with immunoSEQ multiplex PCR; in TCRdb, only in-frame clones are kept and a portion is missing. This table holds 150,000 to 200,000 clones, around 80% found once. Sequencing was done on a sample of PBMCs. The receptor set was obtained from a young man in good health and CMV-seronegative.

The genes are TRBV28 and TRBJ2-1; D is uncertain. This CDR3 has 16 residues. The V gene's germline CDR1 is MDHEN and CDR2 SYDVKM. With 5 bases removed from V and 9 bases from J, the gap between germline ends came to 23 bases. CDR3 region: CASSLPQLMGGAEQFF. The CDR3 DNA reads as TGTGCCAGCAGTCTCCCACAGTTGATGGGTGGTGCTGAGCAGTTCTTC.

This sequence joins TRBV15 and TRBJ1-5; D possibly corresponds to TRBD1 (5 bases). CDR3 length equals 17 residues. With 0 bases removed from V and 4 bases from J, the gap between germline ends came to 16 bases. From germline, CDR1 is LNHNV and CDR2 YYDKDF (reference sequence). CDR3 DNA sequence: TGTGCCACCAGCAGAGATGTTAGCAGGGTAGGAAATCAGCCCCAGCATTTT. It encodes CATSRDVSRVGNQPQHF. Combining the CDR3 with reference TRBV15 and TRBJ1-5 gives the whole variable domain DAMVIQNPRYQVTQFGKPVTLSCSQTLNHNVMYWYQQKSSQAPKLLFHYYDKDFNNEADTPDNFQSRRPNTSFCFLDIRSPGLGDTAMYLCATSRDVSRVGNQPQHFGDGTRLSIL.

The chain couples TRBV11-2 to TRBJ2-2; D is undetermined. There are 13 residues in the CDR3. Trimming removed 4 bases at V and 0 bases at J, with 3 bases between. The germline gives CDR1 SGHAT, CDR2 FQNNGV. The CDR3 here is CASSSSNTGELFF. The CDR3 region has the DNA TGTGCCAGCAGCTCCTCGAACACCGGGGAGCTGTTTTTT.

A remark on this clone: The junction departs from germline at one end; a sequencing error may be responsible. The chain combines TRBV27 with TRBJ2-7, with 8 bases that match TRBD1. Germline CDR1 and CDR2: MNHEY and SMNVEV (reference sequence). There are 13 residues in the CDR3. CDR3 in DNA: TGTGCCAGCAGTGTATCAGGGGGCGACGAGCAGTACTTC. Translating gives CASSVSGGDEQYF.

The chain joins TRBV18 to TRBJ2-2, with a possible D match to TRBD2 (5 bases). The germline CDR1 and CDR2 sequences are KGHSH and LQKENI. V dropped 1 base and J dropped 10 bases, with 10 bases sitting between them. This CDR3 is built from 13 residues. The DNA for the CDR3 is TGTGCCAGCTCACCACGGACTTGGGAGGAGCTGTTTTTT. This gives the protein CASSPRTWEELFF.

The CDR3 nucleotides read TGTGCCAGCAGCTCCGATTGGAGGCCATCCGAGCAGTACTTC. Translating gives CASSSDWRPSEQYF. The J gene is TRBJ2-7, the V gene TRBV5-4, with a tentative D call TRBD2 (5 bases). CDR3 length: 14 amino acids. Germline V lookup: CDR1 SGHNT, CDR2 YYREEE (reference sequence). V was pared by 3 bases and J by 6 bases, with 16 bases between.

This chain connects TRBV5-1 to TRBJ2-1; D gene ambiguous. Germline-derived CDR1 and CDR2 are SGHRS and YFSETQ. The V gene lost 2 bases and the J gene lost 0 bases, with 15 bases spanning the gap. This CDR3 spans 17 amino acids. Here the CDR3 DNA reads TGCGCCAGCAGCTTTTCCCCCCCGTCGAGCTCCTACAATGAGCAGTTCTTC. Amino acids: CASSFSPPSSSYNEQFF.

V is TRBV6-5 and J is TRBJ2-5, with D tentatively TRBD1 (5 bases). Germline loops: CDR1 MNHEY, CDR2 SVGAGI. CDR3 length: 13 residues. The ends were cut back, 0 bases at V and 4 bases at J, with 6 bases in the middle. The CDR3 DNA is TGTGCCAGCAGTTACTCAAGGGGAGAGACCCAGTACTTC. Its protein is CASSYSRGETQYF.

Only a few counts were recorded for this clone. The V and J genes are TRBV19 and TRBJ1-2, with D perhaps matching TRBD1 (6 bases). The germline V gene has CDR1 LNHDA and CDR2 SQIVND (reference sequence). The CDR3 runs to 12 residues. Trimming took off 7 bases at V and 4 bases at J, with 10 bases between the two ends. Written as DNA, the CDR3 is TGTGCCAGTAAATGGACAGTCTATGGCTACACCTTC. It specifies CASKWTVYGYTF.

The chain employs TRBV6-5 and TRBJ1-2; tentative D call: TRBD1 (5 bases). The CDR3 is 11 residues long. Germline V CDR1 and CDR2: MNHEY, SVGAGI. V gave up 6 bases and J gave up 8 bases, with 10 bases separating them. CDR3 nucleotide sequence: TGTGCCAGCAGGTCTAGGGGAGGCTACACCTTC. Protein sequence: CASRSRGGYTF.

The gene calls are TRBV7-2 and TRBJ1-1, with TRBD1 identical over 8 bases. V shed 6 bases, J shed 1 base, and the junction held 4 bases outside the gene matches. The CDR3 length is 14 residues. CDR1 and CDR2 from the germline V gene are SGHTA and FQGNSA. The CDR3: CASSRDRRNTEAFF. CDR3 bases: TGTGCCAGCAGTCGGGACAGGAGGAACACTGAAGCTTTCTTT. The entire variable domain, with the rest obtained from reference TRBV7-2 and TRBJ1-1, is as follows: GAGVSQSPSNKVTEKGKDVELRCDPISGHTALYWYRQSLGQGLEFLIYFQGNSAPDKSGLPSDRFSAERTGGSVSTLTIQRTQQEDSAVYLCASSRDRRNTEAFFGQGTRLTVV.

The gene calls are TRBV4-2 and TRBJ2-5; D gene unclear. Germline V gives CDR1 LGHNA, CDR2 YNFKEQ. The CDR3 covers 13 residues. Trimming pared 1 base from V and 5 bases from J, leaving 8 bases between. The CDR3 region has the DNA TGTGCCAGCAGCCAAGGTGGCCTCGAGACCCAGTACTTC. It encodes CASSQGGLETQYF.

The gene calls are TRBV29-1 and TRBJ2-3, with D tentatively TRBD2 (6 bases). CDR3 size: 14 residues. The ends were cut back, 5 bases at V and 0 bases at J, with 12 bases in the middle. Germline V gives CDR1 SQVTM, CDR2 ANQGSEA. For the CDR3, the DNA is TGCAGCGTTCGTCCGGAGGGAAGCACAGATACGCAGTATTTT. Translating gives CSVRPEGSTDTQYF.

This clone was counted a few times. The gene calls are TRBV5-1 and TRBJ2-2; 9 nucleotides agree with TRBD2. This CDR3 spans 17 amino acids. Germline loops: CDR1 SGHRS, CDR2 YFSETQ. The V gene end was trimmed by 4 bases and the J gene end by 5 bases; junction bases not matched to a gene: 12. CDR3 sequence: CASSLDRSGRRTGELFF. CDR3 in DNA: TGCGCCAGCAGCCTGGACAGAAGCGGGAGGAGGACCGGGGAGCTGTTTTTT.

The chain is built from TRBV4-2 and TRBJ2-1, with TRBD2 matching 9 bases. V shed 3 bases, J shed 5 bases, and the junction held 5 bases outside the gene matches. Germline CDR1 LGHNA, CDR2 YNFKEQ. The CDR3 has 15 residues. The CDR3 sequence is CASSHRLAGNNEQFF. The CDR3 bases are TGTGCCAGCAGCCATCGCCTAGCGGGGAACAATGAGCAGTTCTTC.

The rearrangement uses TRBV7-2 and TRBJ2-1, with D unresolved. Between the trimmed V and J ends, which lost 1 base and 10 bases, there was a span of 14 bases. Germline V gives CDR1 SGHTA, CDR2 FQGNSA. CDR3 length: 14 amino acids. The DNA of the CDR3 is TGTGCCAGCAGCTTAGTGGGCTTGATTGGGGAGCAGTTCTTC. Residues: CASSLVGLIGEQFF. The full variable domain, in which reference TRBV7-2 and TRBJ2-1 provide the parts outside the CDR3, is GAGVSQSPSNKVTEKGKDVELRCDPISGHTALYWYRQSLGQGLEFLIYFQGNSAPDKSGLPSDRFSAERTGGSVSTLTIQRTQQEDSAVYLCASSLVGLIGEQFFGPGTRLTVL.

The chain combines TRBV30 with TRBJ1-4, with no clear D. Trimming took 4 bases from V and 4 from J, leaving 13 bases between them. CDR3 length: 14 residues. Germline V lookup: CDR1 GTSNPN, CDR2 SVGIG (reference sequence). The CDR3 protein is CAWKPDTDNEKLFF. In nucleotides, the CDR3 is TGTGCCTGGAAACCAGACACCGATAATGAAAAACTGTTTTTT.

This clone has a handful of counts. V gene TRBV10-3 combines with J gene TRBJ2-2, with D uncertain. Trimming pared 2 bases from V and 2 bases from J, leaving 6 bases between. The CDR3 extends over 14 amino acids. Germline loops: CDR1 ENHRY, CDR2 SYGVKD. The CDR3 DNA sequence: TGTGCCATCAGTGAGACTCCTAACACCGGGGAGCTGTTTTTT. Amino acids: CAISETPNTGELFF.

V gene TRBV6-6 combines with J gene TRBJ2-1; D might be TRBD1 (5 bases). This CDR3 has 16 residues. V lost 4 bases and J lost 0, with 13 bases in between. CDR1 and CDR2 from the germline V gene are MNHNY and SVGAGI (reference sequence). As DNA, the CDR3 is TGTGCCAGCAGTTCCCCTGACAGAAGCTCCTACAATGAGCAGTTCTTC. Its protein product is CASSSPDRSSYNEQFF.

CDR3 DNA: TGCAGCGTTGCGGGACAGGGTGAAAAACTGTTTTTT. Its protein is CSVAGQGEKLFF. This chain uses TRBV29-1 with TRBJ1-4; 9 bases agree with TRBD1. The CDR3 runs 12 residues. V lost 4 bases and J lost 7; bases outside the gene matches: 1. CDR1 is SQVTM, CDR2 ANQGSEA, per germline.

The chain is built from TRBV13 and TRBJ1-2; a possible D gene is TRBD1 (5 bases). This CDR3 has 17 residues. Germline V gene sequence: CDR1 PRHDT, CDR2 FYEKMQ (reference sequence). V gave up 6 bases and J gave up 0 bases, with 20 bases separating them. CDR3 region: CASSSGAWDSANYGYTF. The CDR3 region has the DNA TGTGCCAGCAGTTCCGGGGCTTGGGACTCGGCTAACTATGGCTACACCTTC. The variable domain in full, completed from reference TRBV13 and TRBJ1-2, reads AAGVIQSPRHLIKEKRETATLKCYPIPRHDTVYWYQQGPGQDPQFLISFYEKMQSDKGSIPDRFSAQQFSDYHSELNMSSLELGDSALYFCASSSGAWDSANYGYTFGSGTRLTVV.

The chain carries TRBV11-3 and TRBJ2-1, with no clear D. This CDR3 comprises 15 residues. CDR1 is SGHNT and CDR2 is YENEEA in the germline V gene. V was pared by 0 bases and J by 4 bases, with 10 bases between. The CDR3: CASSLDSTNYNEQFF. The DNA for the CDR3 is TGTGCCAGCAGCTTAGATTCGACAAATTACAATGAGCAGTTCTTC.

The genes are TRBV6-5 and TRBJ1-3; D is perhaps TRBD1 (6 bases). The CDR3 has 14 residues. V was cut by 1 base and J by 6 bases, with 10 bases left in between. Germline values: CDR1 MNHEY, CDR2 SVGAGI. CDR3 DNA: TGTGCCAGCAGTTACTTTCCAGGGGTAAACACCATATATTTT. Translation: CASSYFPGVNTIYF.

This clone was seen only a few times. V and J are TRBV6-5 and TRBJ1-5; 7 bases are a match to TRBD1. Germline V gene data show CDR1 as MNHEY and CDR2 as SVGAGI. The CDR3 spans 14 residues. With 5 bases clipped from V and 3 bases from J, the junction kept 4 bases outside the gene matches. As DNA, the CDR3 is TGTGCCAGCAGTGGTAGGGGGCCCAATCAGCCCCAGCATTTT. Encoded protein: CASSGRGPNQPQHF.

This chain connects TRBV7-2 to TRBJ2-1; TRBD2 matches 7 bases. Per the germline V gene, CDR1 is SGHTA and CDR2 is FQGNSA. The V gene end was trimmed by 3 bases and the J gene end by 8 bases; junction bases not matched to a gene: 7. This CDR3 spans 14 amino acids. The CDR3 sequence: CASSFGGGRDEQFF. CDR3 bases: TGTGCCAGCAGCTTCGGGGGAGGGCGCGATGAGCAGTTCTTC.

This chain uses TRBV12-5 with TRBJ2-1, with a weak D call TRBD2 (5 bases). CDR1 and CDR2 (germline): LGHNT, FRNRAP. There are 16 residues in the CDR3. V was pared by 1 base and J by 0 bases, with 10 bases between. The CDR3 loop is CASGLAGSSSYNEQFF. CDR3 bases: TGTGCTAGTGGTTTGGCGGGGTCGAGCTCCTACAATGAGCAGTTCTTC. The full variable domain, its missing parts supplied by reference TRBV12-5 and TRBJ2-1, is DARVTQTPRHKVTEMGQEVTMRCQPILGHNTVFWYRQTMMQGLELLAYFRNRAPLDDSGMPKDRFSAEMPDATLATLKIQPSEPRDSAVYFCASGLAGSSSYNEQFFGPGTRLTVL.

The V gene is TRBV27, the J gene TRBJ2-6, with D hard to call. V lost 5 bases to trimming and J lost 1 base, with 3 bases between them. There are 13 residues in the CDR3. Germline V CDR1 and CDR2: MNHEY, SMNVEV (reference sequence). CDR3 in amino acids: CASSTSGANVLTF. Here the CDR3 DNA reads TGTGCCAGCAGTACATCTGGGGCCAACGTCCTGACTTTC.

V gene TRBV7-9 combines with J gene TRBJ2-7; possibly TRBD2 for D (6 bases). CDR1 is SEHNR and CDR2 is FQNEAQ in the germline V gene (reference sequence). The CDR3 consists of 16 residues. The germline V and J ends were trimmed by 2 bases and 0 bases, with 14 bases remaining between them. The CDR3 loop reads CASSLIYRESSYEQYF. The CDR3 DNA sequence: TGTGCCAGCAGCTTAATCTATCGGGAGTCCTCCTACGAGCAGTACTTC.

V is TRBV7-8 and J is TRBJ1-6; D gene uncertain. CDR3 length: 17 residues. The V gene's germline CDR1 is SGHVS and CDR2 FQNEAQ. Deletions cut 2 bases from V and 0 bases from J, with 11 bases between. The CDR3 sequence: CASSLLTMRSYNSPLHF. The DNA for the CDR3 is TGTGCCAGCAGCTTATTAACCATGCGCTCCTATAATTCACCCCTCCACTTT.

The chain is built from TRBV27 and TRBJ2-2, with D perhaps TRBD2 (5 bases). The CDR3 contains 16 residues. CDR1 and CDR2 from the germline V gene are MNHEY and SMNVEV (reference sequence). Trimming took 2 bases from V and 1 from J, leaving 11 bases between them. DNA of the CDR3: TGTGCCAGCAGTTTAGCCGGGAATCTGAACACCGGGGAGCTGTTTTTT. Translating gives CASSLAGNLNTGELFF.